The 5 T cell receptor beta chains listed next were all sequenced from one sample in a study of neurological immune-mediated disorders. TCRdb ran MiXCR on the 5' RACE reads and lists one entry per CDR3 protein. In the table there are under 70,000 distinct CDR3 sequences, 5.2% of which are singletons. Sequenced: PBMCs. The receptors were sampled from a woman aged 25 to 45 with multiple sclerosis.

This clonotype came up many times. The rearrangement uses TRBV29-1 and TRBJ2-3; tentative D call: TRBD1 (6 bases). Germline CDR1 and CDR2: SQVTM and ANQGSEA. With 6 bases removed from V and 2 bases from J, the gap between germline ends came to 12 bases. CDR3 length: 13 amino acids. The CDR3 spells CSVDRPFTDTQYF. As DNA, the CDR3 is TGCAGCGTCGACAGGCCCTTCACAGATACGCAGTATTTT.

This clonotype has ten or more counts. The J gene is TRBJ2-5, the V gene TRBV20-1, with 10 bases aligning to TRBD1. The V segment lost 0 bases and the J segment 5 bases; nucleotides outside the gene matches: 6. The CDR3 is 15 amino acids. Germline lookup yields CDR1 DFQATT and CDR2 SNEGSKA (reference sequence). In nucleotides, the CDR3 is TGCAGTGCTAGAGATGGGACAGGGGTAATGGAGACCCAGTACTTC. It encodes CSARDGTGVMETQYF.

This clonotype was counted ten times or more. J is TRBJ2-5 and V is TRBV3-1; D may be TRBD2 (6 bases). The V end was cut by 4 bases, the J end by 4 bases, with 13 bases between. The CDR3 spans 14 residues. From germline, CDR1 is LGHDT and CDR2 YNNKEL (reference sequence). For the CDR3, the DNA is TGTGCCAGCAGCCCGTCGAGGGGAGGAGAGACCCAGTACTTC. Translating gives CASSPSRGGETQYF.

This clonotype showed up many times. The rearrangement joins TRBV7-8 to TRBJ2-3; TRBD2 might be the D (6 bases). Germline-derived CDR1 and CDR2 are SGHVS and FQNEAQ. The CDR3 has 18 residues. V lost 4 bases and J lost 0, with 20 bases in between. Here the CDR3 DNA reads TGTGCCAGCAGCTCCCTCGGGGGTGGTCCCGCTAGCACAGATACGCAGTATTTT. This gives the protein CASSSLGGGPASTDTQYF.

The J gene is TRBJ1-2, the V gene TRBV6-1; no definite D call. V was pared by 3 bases and J by 5 bases, with 16 bases between. This CDR3 spans 15 amino acids. Germline V lookup: CDR1 MNHNS, CDR2 SASEGT. CDR3 residues: CASSDPIASLYGYTF. For the CDR3, the DNA is TGTGCCAGCAGTGACCCCATAGCCTCTCTATATGGCTACACCTTC.